These 3 T cell receptor beta chains came from one sample sequenced in a study of blood T cell repertoires in COVID-19. The table came from immunoSEQ multiplex PCR; TCRdb's copy has only in-frame clones and leaves some out. The table lists approximately 110,000 clones, around 89% of them singletons. Sequenced sample: peripheral blood. These receptors originate from a woman aged 45 to 65 with acute or convalescent COVID-19.

This chain connects TRBV18 to TRBJ1-5; 7 nucleotides line up with TRBD1. The germline V gene encodes CDR1 KGHSH and CDR2 LQKENI. The V segment lost 4 bases and the J segment 3 bases; nucleotides outside the gene matches: 6. The CDR3 is made up of 15 amino acids. As DNA, the CDR3 is TGTGCCAGCTCACACGGGGACAGTTTCAATCAGCCCCAGCATTTT. As protein: CASSHGDSFNQPQHF.

The gene calls are TRBV18 and TRBJ1-1; 10 bases are shared with TRBD1. The CDR3 has 15 residues. CDR1 and CDR2 from the germline V gene are KGHSH and LQKENI. V dropped 6 bases and J dropped 1; count of bases not matched to a gene: 5. CDR3 nucleotide sequence: TGTGCCAGCTCGACCGGGACAGGGGCGAACACTGAAGCTTTCTTT. Protein: CASSTGTGANTEAFF.

The chain employs TRBV9 and TRBJ2-3; 12 bases align to TRBD2. CDR1 SGDLS and CDR2 YYNGEE come from the germline V gene. This CDR3 is built from 15 residues. V was clipped by 4 bases and J by 3 bases; unmatched bases: 3. CDR3: CASSPGTSGTDTQYF. The CDR3 nucleotides are TGTGCCAGCAGCCCAGGGACTAGCGGGACAGATACGCAGTATTTT.